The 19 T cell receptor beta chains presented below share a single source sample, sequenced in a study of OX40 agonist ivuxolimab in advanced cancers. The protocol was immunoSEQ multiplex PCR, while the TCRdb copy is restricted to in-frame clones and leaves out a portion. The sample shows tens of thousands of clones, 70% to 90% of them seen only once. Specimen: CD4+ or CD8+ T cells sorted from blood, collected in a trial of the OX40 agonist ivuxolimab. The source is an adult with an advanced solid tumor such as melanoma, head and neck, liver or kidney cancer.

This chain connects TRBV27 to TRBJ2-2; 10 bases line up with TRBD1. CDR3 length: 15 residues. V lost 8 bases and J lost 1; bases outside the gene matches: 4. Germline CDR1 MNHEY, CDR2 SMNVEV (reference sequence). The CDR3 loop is CASRGQGVNTGELFF. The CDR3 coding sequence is TGTGCCAGCCGAGGACAGGGGGTGAACACCGGGGAGCTGTTTTTT.

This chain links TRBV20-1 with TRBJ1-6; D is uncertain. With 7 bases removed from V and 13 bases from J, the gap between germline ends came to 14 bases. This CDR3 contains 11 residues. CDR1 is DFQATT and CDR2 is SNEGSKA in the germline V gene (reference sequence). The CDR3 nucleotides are TGCAGTGATCCCAAGCCGTCTCCCCTCCACTTT. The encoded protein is CSDPKPSPLHF.

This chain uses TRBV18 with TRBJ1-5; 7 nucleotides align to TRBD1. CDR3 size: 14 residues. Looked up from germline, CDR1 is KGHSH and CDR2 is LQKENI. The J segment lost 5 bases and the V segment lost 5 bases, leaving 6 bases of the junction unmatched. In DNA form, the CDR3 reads TGTGCCAGCTCATCCCGGGACAGCGATCAGCCCCAGCATTTT. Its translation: CASSSRDSDQPQHF.

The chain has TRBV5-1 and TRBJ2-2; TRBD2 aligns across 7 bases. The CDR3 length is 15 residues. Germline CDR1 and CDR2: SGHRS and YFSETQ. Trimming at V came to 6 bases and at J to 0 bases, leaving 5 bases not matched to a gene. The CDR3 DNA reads TGCGCCAGCACGGGGGAGGGATCGAACACCGGGGAGCTGTTTTTT. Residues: CASTGEGSNTGELFF.

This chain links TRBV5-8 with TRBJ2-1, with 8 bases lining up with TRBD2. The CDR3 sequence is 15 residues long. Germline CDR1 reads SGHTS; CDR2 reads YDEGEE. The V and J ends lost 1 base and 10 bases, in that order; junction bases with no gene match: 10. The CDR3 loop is CASSLPPGLVAEQFF. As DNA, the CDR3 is TGTGCCAGCAGCTTGCCCCCGGGACTAGTGGCCGAGCAGTTCTTC.

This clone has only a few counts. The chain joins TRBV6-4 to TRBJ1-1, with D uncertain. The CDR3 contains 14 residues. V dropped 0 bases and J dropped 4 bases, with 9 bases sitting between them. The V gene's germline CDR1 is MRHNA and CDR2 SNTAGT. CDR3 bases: TGTGCCAGCAGTGACTCGAGCTGGGGCACTGAAGCTTTCTTT. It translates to CASSDSSWGTEAFF.

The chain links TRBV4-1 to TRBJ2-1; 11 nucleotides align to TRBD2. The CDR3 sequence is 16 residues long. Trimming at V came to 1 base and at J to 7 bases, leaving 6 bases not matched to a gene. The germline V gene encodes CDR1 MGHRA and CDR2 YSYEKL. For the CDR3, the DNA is TGCGCCAGCAGCCAAGTCAATAGCGGGAGGGTAAATGAGCAGTTCTTC. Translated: CASSQVNSGRVNEQFF.

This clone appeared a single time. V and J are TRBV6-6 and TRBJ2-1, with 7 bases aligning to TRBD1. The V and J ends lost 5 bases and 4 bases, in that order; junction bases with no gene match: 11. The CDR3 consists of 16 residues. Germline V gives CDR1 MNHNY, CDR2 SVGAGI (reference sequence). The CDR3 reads CASSAETGRRYNEQFF. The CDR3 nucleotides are TGTGCCAGCAGTGCTGAGACAGGGAGAAGGTACAATGAGCAGTTCTTC.

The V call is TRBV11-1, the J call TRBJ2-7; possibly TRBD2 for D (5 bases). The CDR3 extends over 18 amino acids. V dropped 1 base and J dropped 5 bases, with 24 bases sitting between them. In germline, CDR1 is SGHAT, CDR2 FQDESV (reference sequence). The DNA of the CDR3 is TGTGCCAGCAGCTTAGAAGAGGGTTGGAACGGGCCAAGGAACGAGCAGTACTTC. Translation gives CASSLEEGWNGPRNEQYF.

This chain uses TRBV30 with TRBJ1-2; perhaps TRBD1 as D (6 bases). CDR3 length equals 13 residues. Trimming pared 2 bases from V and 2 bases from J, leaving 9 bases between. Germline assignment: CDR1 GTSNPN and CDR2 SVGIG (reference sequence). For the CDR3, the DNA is TGTGCCTGGAGTAGGGGGGAGAACTATGGCTACACCTTC. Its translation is CAWSRGENYGYTF.

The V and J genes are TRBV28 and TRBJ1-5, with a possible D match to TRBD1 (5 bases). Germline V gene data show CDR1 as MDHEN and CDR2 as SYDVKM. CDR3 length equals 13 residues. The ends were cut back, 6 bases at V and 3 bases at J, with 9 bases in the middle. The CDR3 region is CASRRQSNQPQHF. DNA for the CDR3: TGTGCCAGCAGGAGACAGTCCAATCAGCCCCAGCATTTT.

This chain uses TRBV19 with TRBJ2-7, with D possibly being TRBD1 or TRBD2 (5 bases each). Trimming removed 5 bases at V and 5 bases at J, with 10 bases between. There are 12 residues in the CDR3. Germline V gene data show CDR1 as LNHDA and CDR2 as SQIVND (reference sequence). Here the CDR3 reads CASSVRDDEQYF. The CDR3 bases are TGTGCCAGTAGTGTCCGGGACGACGAGCAGTACTTC.

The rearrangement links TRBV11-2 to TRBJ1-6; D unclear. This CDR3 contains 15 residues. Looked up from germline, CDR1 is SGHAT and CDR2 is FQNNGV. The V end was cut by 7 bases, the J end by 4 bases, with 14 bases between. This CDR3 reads CASTPRLGYNSPLHF. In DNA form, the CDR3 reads TGTGCCAGCACCCCCCGGCTAGGTTATAATTCACCCCTCCACTTT.

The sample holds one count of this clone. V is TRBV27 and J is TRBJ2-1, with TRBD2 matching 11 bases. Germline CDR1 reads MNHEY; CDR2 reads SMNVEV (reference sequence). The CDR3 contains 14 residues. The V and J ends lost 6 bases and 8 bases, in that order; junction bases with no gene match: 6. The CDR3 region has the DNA TGTGCCAGCAGGACTAGCGGGATATCTTATGAGCAGTTCTTC. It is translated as CASRTSGISYEQFF.

The DNA for the CDR3 is TGCGCCAGCAGCCAACGGCCGGGCGGGAGTGGGACAGATACGCAGTATTTT. Protein: CASSQRPGGSGTDTQYF. This chain links TRBV5-1 with TRBJ2-3; the match to TRBD2 covers 7 bases. The germline CDR1 and CDR2 sequences are SGHRS and YFSETQ. The CDR3 length is 17 residues. Unmatched junction bases numbered 14, after V lost 4 bases and J lost 3 bases.

The CDR3 DNA is TGTGCCAGCAGCGCTGAGGTACAGGGCTGGGAGACCCAGTACTTC. Its translation: CASSAEVQGWETQYF. The J gene is TRBJ2-5, the V gene TRBV9; perhaps TRBD1 as D (6 bases). The germline V and J ends were trimmed by 3 bases and 5 bases, with 17 bases remaining between them. This CDR3 is built from 15 residues. The germline V gene encodes CDR1 SGDLS and CDR2 YYNGEE.

The CDR3 bases are TGTGCCAGCAGTCCGAACCACTCCTACGAGCAGTACTTC. Residues: CASSPNHSYEQYF. V gene TRBV6-1 combines with J gene TRBJ2-7; D is uncertain. This CDR3 is built from 13 residues. Germline CDR1 is MNHNS and CDR2 is SASEGT. Trimming pared 5 bases from V and 0 bases from J, leaving 8 bases between.

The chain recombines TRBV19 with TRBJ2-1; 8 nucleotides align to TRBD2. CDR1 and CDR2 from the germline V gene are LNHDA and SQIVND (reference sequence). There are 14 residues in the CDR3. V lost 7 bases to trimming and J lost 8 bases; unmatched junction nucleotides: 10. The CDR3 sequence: CASKSGSGVYEQFF. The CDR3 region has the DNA TGTGCCAGTAAGTCAGGTAGCGGGGTTTATGAGCAGTTCTTC.

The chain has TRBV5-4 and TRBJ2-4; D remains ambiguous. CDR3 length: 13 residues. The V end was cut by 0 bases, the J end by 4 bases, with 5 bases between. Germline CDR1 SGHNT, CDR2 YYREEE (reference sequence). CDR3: CASSLGQKNIQYF. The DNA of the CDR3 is TGTGCCAGCAGCTTGGGTCAGAAAAACATTCAGTACTTC.